This TCR beta chain stems from a study of radiation and T cells in renal cell carcinoma. V shed 5 bases and J 1 base; nucleotides not matched to a gene: 4. The V gene's germline CDR1 is LNHDA and CDR2 SQIVND (reference sequence). The CDR3 consists of 15 residues. Generated by immunoSEQ multiplex PCR, the TCRdb table keeps only in-frame clones and is missing some. The repertoire holds approximately 43,000 clones, around four fifths seen once, with about 25% in the top ten. Regarding the study as a whole: Pretreatment tumor biopsies were lacking, so baseline clonotypes are unknown.

Comment on this clone: Its matching antigen is unknown.

Indicated time point: blood 4 weeks post-SBRT, at nephrectomy. Treatment defined: 15 Gy SBRT to primary tumor, nephrectomy 4 weeks later. Nephrectomy followed 15 Gy stereotactic body radiation by 4 weeks. The V call is TRBV19, the J call TRBJ1-1; 10 bases are a match to TRBD1. The sequence came from a woman in her seventies with renal cell carcinoma. The sample here was blood, taken from a patient whose treatment included radiotherapy and nephrectomy. The CDR3 DNA sequence: TGTGCCAGTAGTTCGGGACAGGGGAGGAACACTGAAGCTTTCTTT. Translation gives CASSSGQGRNTEAFF.